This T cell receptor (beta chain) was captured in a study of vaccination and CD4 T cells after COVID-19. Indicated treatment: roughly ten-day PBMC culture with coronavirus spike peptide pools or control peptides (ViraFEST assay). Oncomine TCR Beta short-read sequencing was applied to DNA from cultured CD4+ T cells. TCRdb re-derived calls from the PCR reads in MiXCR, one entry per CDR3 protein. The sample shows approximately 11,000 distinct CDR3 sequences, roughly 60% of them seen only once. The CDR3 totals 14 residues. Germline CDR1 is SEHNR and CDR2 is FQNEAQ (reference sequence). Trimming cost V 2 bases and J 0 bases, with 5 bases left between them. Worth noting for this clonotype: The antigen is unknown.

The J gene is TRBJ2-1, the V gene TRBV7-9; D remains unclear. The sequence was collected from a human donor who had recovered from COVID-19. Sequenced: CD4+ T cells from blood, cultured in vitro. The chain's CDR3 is CASSLMDSYNEQFF. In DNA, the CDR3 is TGTGCCAGCAGCTTAATGGACTCCTACAATGAGCAGTTCTTC.